The 13 T cell receptor beta chains given below trace back to one sample, sequenced in a study of T-cell memory formation after mild COVID-19. Each CDR3 protein is one row after TCRdb ran MiXCR on the 5' RACE reads. The sample lists hundreds of thousands of distinct CDR3 sequences; 20% to 30% were seen once. Source material: PBMCs or a T cell subset sorted from them (not recorded which). Receptors originate from an adult woman who had mild COVID-19 (a few samples of this study predate the infection). Cell type and time point are not known.

The CDR3 is CASSLAVKPGSEQYF. In DNA form, the CDR3 reads TGTGCCAGCAGCTTAGCGGTAAAGCCGGGGTCCGAGCAGTACTTC. The chain uses TRBV7-8 and TRBJ2-7, with D maybe TRBD2 (5 bases). Trimming took off 0 bases at V and 6 bases at J, with 15 bases between the two ends. In germline, CDR1 is SGHVS, CDR2 FQNEAQ. The CDR3 loop spans 15 amino acids.

The sample holds a few counts of this clonotype. This chain joins TRBV29-1 and TRBJ2-1; TRBD2 agrees at 15 bases. The germline V gene encodes CDR1 SQVTM and CDR2 ANQGSEA. The CDR3 runs 13 residues. The J segment lost 13 bases and the V segment lost 8 bases, leaving 9 bases of the junction unmatched. CDR3 amino acids: CSTGLAGGQSQFF. CDR3 bases: TGCAGCACGGGACTAGCGGGAGGCCAGAGTCAGTTCTTC.

In this sample, this clonotype turned up a few times. The rearrangement uses TRBV7-9 and TRBJ2-1; D possibly corresponds to TRBD2 (5 bases). The V end lost 1 base, the J end lost 6 bases, and 10 bases lay between the germline ends. Germline lookup yields CDR1 SEHNR and CDR2 FQNEAQ (reference sequence). The length of the CDR3 is 14 residues. This chain's CDR3 is CASSLGPSLNEQFF. As DNA, the CDR3 is TGTGCCAGCAGCTTAGGTCCTAGCCTCAATGAGCAGTTCTTC.

CDR3 region: CASSLRTSVDEQFF. Written as DNA, the CDR3 is TGTGCCAGCAGCTTAAGGACTAGTGTAGATGAGCAGTTCTTC. The chain uses TRBV7-9 and TRBJ2-1; 7 bases are a match to TRBD2. CDR1 is SEHNR and CDR2 is FQNEAQ in the germline V gene (reference sequence). The CDR3 runs to 14 residues. Trimming at V came to 2 bases and at J to 8 bases, leaving 6 bases not matched to a gene.

The chain joins TRBV7-9 to TRBJ2-1; TRBD1 is a possible D gene (6 bases). CDR3 length: 14 residues. V was cut by 5 bases and J by 2 bases, with 10 bases left in between. Germline CDR1 SEHNR, CDR2 FQNEAQ (reference sequence). For the CDR3, the DNA is TGTGCCAGCAGCCCTGGGGACACCTACAATGAGCAGTTCTTC. This gives the protein CASSPGDTYNEQFF.

The genes are TRBV11-2 and TRBJ2-1, with 12 bases aligning to TRBD2. Germline V gene lookup returns CDR1 SGHAT and CDR2 FQNNGV. The CDR3 runs to 15 residues. After removal of 3 bases from V and 7 bases from J, the junction contained 4 bases not matched to a gene. Written as DNA, the CDR3 is TGTGCCAGCAGCTTTTCGACTAGCGGGAGTAATGAGCAGTTCTTC. Amino acids: CASSFSTSGSNEQFF.

This chain uses TRBV6-6 with TRBJ1-1; the match to TRBD1 covers 7 bases. Germline V gene lookup returns CDR1 MNHNY and CDR2 SVGAGI (reference sequence). The CDR3 has 17 residues. Unmatched junction bases numbered 8, after V lost 0 bases and J lost 1 base. CDR3 coding DNA: TGTGCCAGCAGTTACTCGGGGGGAGGGGGCCGGAACACTGAAGCTTTCTTT. Protein: CASSYSGGGGRNTEAFF.

The V call is TRBV5-6, the J call TRBJ2-6; D not certain. The CDR3 is made up of 16 amino acids. The germline V gene encodes CDR1 SGHDT and CDR2 YYEEEE. V lost 0 bases to trimming and J lost 1 base, with 8 bases between them. The CDR3 loop reads CASSLALSSGANVLTF. As DNA, the CDR3 is TGTGCCAGCAGCTTGGCCCTCTCGTCTGGGGCCAACGTCCTGACTTTC.

V and J are TRBV29-1 and TRBJ2-3, with 10 bases that match TRBD2. CDR1 is SQVTM, CDR2 ANQGSEA, per germline. CDR3 length: 15 residues. Losses at the gene ends were 6 bases for V and 2 bases for J; bases not matched to a gene: 8. The CDR3 is CSVSHSGGYTDTQYF. The CDR3 bases are TGCAGCGTAAGCCATAGCGGGGGGTACACAGATACGCAGTATTTT.

The chain uses TRBV29-1 and TRBJ2-3; D is perhaps TRBD2 (5 bases). The V end was cut by 4 bases, the J end by 5 bases, with 13 bases between. Germline-derived CDR1 and CDR2 are SQVTM and ANQGSEA. CDR3 size: 13 residues. CDR3: CSVVLPAGDTQYF. Here the CDR3 DNA reads TGCAGCGTTGTCTTGCCGGCGGGAGATACGCAGTATTTT.

This clonotype was seen only a few times. CDR3 in DNA: TGTGCCAGCAGTGATCTCCGATTAGCCAAAAACATTCAGTACTTC. It is translated as CASSDLRLAKNIQYF. This chain uses TRBV2 with TRBJ2-4; D unclear. The CDR3 length is 15 residues. Trimming took off 3 bases at V and 0 bases at J, with 9 bases between the two ends. Germline values: CDR1 SNHLY, CDR2 FYNNEI.

With respect to this clonotype: A clone one base away is much larger, so this may be a read error. The gene calls are TRBV4-1 and TRBJ2-3, with 10 positions matching TRBD2. The germline V gene has CDR1 MGHRA and CDR2 YSYEKL. The CDR3 sequence is 15 residues long. The ends lost 2 bases at V and 2 bases at J; junction bases unmatched: 1. The CDR3 DNA reads TGCGCCAGCAGCCAACTAGCGGGGGTCACAGATACGCAGTATTTT. Translated, it gives CASSQLAGVTDTQYF.

V gene TRBV15 combines with J gene TRBJ1-4; D is unresolved. The CDR3 runs 14 residues. Per germline, CDR1 LNHNV and CDR2 YYDKDF (reference sequence). Trimming removed 1 base at V and 8 bases at J, with 11 bases between. CDR3 sequence: CATSRVGPPEKLFF. Here the CDR3 DNA reads TGTGCCACCAGCAGAGTAGGACCCCCGGAAAAACTGTTTTTT. Together with reference TRBV15 and TRBJ1-4, the CDR3 gives the full variable domain: DAMVIQNPRYQVTQFGKPVTLSCSQTLNHNVMYWYQQKSSQAPKLLFHYYDKDFNNEADTPDNFQSRRPNTSFCFLDIRSPGLGDTAMYLCATSRVGPPEKLFFGSGTQLSVL.